Presented here are 6 T cell receptor beta chains from one specimen sequenced in a study of blood T cell repertoires in COVID-19. The method was immunoSEQ multiplex PCR; TCRdb's version includes in-frame clones alone and lacks a portion of them. The top ten hold roughly 7.2% of the sample, which has about 38,000 clones, roughly 87% seen once. The sequenced sample consisted of peripheral blood. Receptors originate from a human donor in a cohort sampled during active COVID-19.

This clone was seen just once. The CDR3 region is CASSHRDRGLGLAGELFF. Here the CDR3 DNA reads TGTGCCAGCAGTCACCGGGACAGGGGGCTGGGATTGGCCGGGGAGCTGTTTTTT. This chain links TRBV28 with TRBJ2-2; 12 bases align to TRBD1. CDR1 is MDHEN and CDR2 is SYDVKM in the germline V gene. This CDR3 has 18 amino acids. Germline trimming cut 5 bases from V and 6 bases from J; bases unmatched to any gene: 13. The full variable domain, completed using reference TRBV28 and TRBJ2-2, is DVKVTQSSRYLVKRTGEKVFLECVQDMDHENMFWYRQDPGLGLRLIYFSYDVKMKEKGDIPEGYSVSREKKERFSLILESASTNQTSMYLCASSHRDRGLGLAGELFFGEGSRLTVL.

The V gene is TRBV7-3, the J gene TRBJ2-2; 9 nucleotides line up with TRBD1. CDR1 and CDR2 from the germline V gene are SGHTA and FQGTGA. The CDR3 loop spans 17 amino acids. V gave up 5 bases and J gave up 1 base; unmatched junction bases: 8. The CDR3 nucleotides are TGTGCCAGCAGCGCCACCAACAGGGGGCTGAACACCGGGGAGCTGTTTTTT. This encodes CASSATNRGLNTGELFF.

The chain recombines TRBV28 with TRBJ1-1; D remains unclear. Germline V gene data show CDR1 as MDHEN and CDR2 as SYDVKM. The CDR3 extends over 13 amino acids. Trimming took 6 bases from V and 4 from J, leaving 12 bases between them. This CDR3 reads CASRARGITEAFF. The CDR3 coding sequence is TGTGCCAGCAGGGCCCGGGGAATCACTGAAGCTTTCTTT.

The chain recombines TRBV15 with TRBJ1-3; a weak D match, TRBD1 (5 bases). The CDR3 consists of 14 residues. Germline CDR1 is LNHNV and CDR2 is YYDKDF (reference sequence). V was pared by 0 bases and J by 4 bases, with 7 bases between. DNA for the CDR3: TGTGCCACCAGCAGAGATCGGACAGGAAACACCATATATTTT. Protein sequence: CATSRDRTGNTIYF. The full variable domain, completed using reference TRBV15 and TRBJ1-3, is DAMVIQNPRYQVTQFGKPVTLSCSQTLNHNVMYWYQQKSSQAPKLLFHYYDKDFNNEADTPDNFQSRRPNTSFCFLDIRSPGLGDTAMYLCATSRDRTGNTIYFGEGSWLTVV.

The chain combines TRBV7-2 with TRBJ2-4; 9 nucleotides align to TRBD2. Per the germline V gene, CDR1 is SGHTA and CDR2 is FQGNSA. V dropped 2 bases and J dropped 3; count of bases not matched to a gene: 5. The CDR3 has 16 residues. The CDR3 DNA is TGTGCCAGCAGCTTATCCGGGACTAGCAACAAAAACATTCAGTACTTC. It is translated as CASSLSGTSNKNIQYF.

The V gene is TRBV28, the J gene TRBJ2-7, with TRBD2 identical over 11 bases. Per germline, CDR1 MDHEN and CDR2 SYDVKM. The CDR3 covers 16 residues. Germline trimming cut 2 bases from V and 1 base from J; bases unmatched to any gene: 4. CDR3 nucleotide sequence: TGTGCCAGCAGTTTAGAACTAGCGGGAGAATCCTACGAGCAGTACTTC. Translating it yields CASSLELAGESYEQYF. The whole variable domain, remainder taken from reference TRBV28 and TRBJ2-7, is DVKVTQSSRYLVKRTGEKVFLECVQDMDHENMFWYRQDPGLGLRLIYFSYDVKMKEKGDIPEGYSVSREKKERFSLILESASTNQTSMYLCASSLELAGESYEQYFGPGTRLTVT.